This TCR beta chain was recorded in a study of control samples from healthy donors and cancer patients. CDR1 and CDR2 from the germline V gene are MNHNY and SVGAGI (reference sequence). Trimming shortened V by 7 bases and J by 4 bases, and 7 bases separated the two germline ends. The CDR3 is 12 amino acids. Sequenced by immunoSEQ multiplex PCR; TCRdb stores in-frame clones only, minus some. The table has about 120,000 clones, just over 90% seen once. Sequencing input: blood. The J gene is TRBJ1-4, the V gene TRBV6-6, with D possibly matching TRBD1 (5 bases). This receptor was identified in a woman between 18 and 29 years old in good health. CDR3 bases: TGTGCCAGCAAAAGGGGTAATGAAAAACTGTTTTTT. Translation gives CASKRGNEKLFF.